This T cell receptor beta chain was documented in a study of blood T cells in healthy people across ages. General observations from the study: Comparison with aged donors showed that long-lived donors had more naive CD4+ cells and higher diversity. Nothing was known about donor CMV status, and this possibly confounded expanded clonotype changes.

The second PCR ran about 6 to 11 cycles with a sample-barcoded 5' primer and J-beta primers. Any given sample supplied a minimum of 2.5 million CDR3-containing paired-end reads. TCRdb re-called the 5' RACE reads through MiXCR, storing one row per CDR3 protein. The repertoire holds hundreds of thousands of distinct CDR3 sequences, with 29% as singletons. This clonotype was seen many times. Its antigen is not known. The CDR3 is 14 residues long. CDR1 is DFQATT and CDR2 is SNEGSKA in the germline V gene (reference sequence). V lost 2 bases and J 0 bases, leaving 8 bases between the germline ends. This TCR came from a woman older than 75 in good health. The sample taken for sequencing was blood. The J gene is TRBJ1-5, the V gene TRBV20-1; maybe TRBD1 (6 bases). CDR3 in amino acids: CSARQGNSNQPQHF. In nucleotides, the CDR3 is TGCAGTGCTAGACAGGGGAATAGCAATCAGCCCCAGCATTTT.